A single sample gave rise to the 22 T cell receptor beta chains below, sequenced in a study of T cell repertoires in cytomegalovirus infection. No cognate antigen is known for these TCRs. TCRdb fed the reads into MiXCR, producing one record per CDR3 protein. The table lists about 830,000 distinct CDR3 sequences, 30% to 35% of them singletons, with under 15% in the top ten. This material consisted of cultured CD8+ T cells from PBMCs, taken from culture after CMV antigen stimulation. Receptors originate from a human donor in good health (CMV status not recorded). Some clones in this sample may be carry-over from other donors' samples.

This clonotype was found many times. Since a much larger clone is just one base distant, this may be a read error. The genes are TRBV7-9 and TRBJ2-5; D call uncertain. Germline values: CDR1 SEHNR, CDR2 FQNEAQ (reference sequence). The CDR3 has 11 residues. V dropped 1 base and J dropped 4 bases, with 1 base sitting between them. The CDR3, as DNA: TGTGCCAGCAGCTTAGTAGAGACCCAGTACTTC. It codes for CASSLVETQYF.

The rearrangement links TRBV12-3 or TRBV12-4 to TRBJ2-7; 8 bases agree with TRBD1. The CDR3 runs 12 residues. The ends lost 6 bases at V and 5 bases at J; junction bases unmatched: 3. The CDR3 sequence: CASSQTGDEQYF. DNA for the CDR3: TGTGCCAGCAGCCAGACAGGGGACGAGCAGTACTTC.

This clonotype was counted many times. The chain combines TRBV7-6 with TRBJ1-2; D remains unclear. Germline CDR1 SGHVS, CDR2 FNYEAQ. This CDR3 has 18 amino acids. Between the trimmed V and J ends, which lost 5 bases and 2 bases, there was a span of 24 bases. CDR3 bases: TGTGCCAGCAGCCCTCTTTTAGTTGACCCCAAATCCAACTATGGCTACACCTTC. It is translated as CASSPLLVDPKSNYGYTF.

The chain combines TRBV5-6 with TRBJ2-5, with 8 bases aligning to TRBD1. Trimming cost V 4 bases and J 1 base; bases outside gene matches: 6. Per the germline V gene, CDR1 is SGHDT and CDR2 is YYEEEE. The CDR3 length is 15 residues. DNA for the CDR3: TGTGCCAGCAGCCACAGGGGGTCCCGCCAAGAGACCCAGTACTTC. Amino acids: CASSHRGSRQETQYF.

This chain connects TRBV19 to TRBJ1-1, with a tentative D call TRBD1 (5 bases). V lost 6 bases and J 5 bases, leaving 16 bases between the germline ends. Germline CDR1 LNHDA, CDR2 SQIVND (reference sequence). The CDR3 contains 14 residues. The CDR3: CASRSPPGYTEAFF. The CDR3 DNA reads as TGTGCCAGTAGATCACCCCCAGGGTATACTGAAGCTTTCTTT.

This rearrangement joins TRBV29-1 to TRBJ1-3; tentatively, D is TRBD1 (6 bases). The V gene's germline CDR1 is SQVTM and CDR2 ANQGSEA. The CDR3 has 13 amino acids. Trimming took 1 base from V and 7 from J, leaving 11 bases between them. The CDR3 sequence is CSVEAGAGNTIYF. CDR3 bases: TGCAGCGTTGAAGCGGGGGCCGGGAACACCATATATTTT.

This clonotype was seen a few times. The J gene is TRBJ1-2, the V gene TRBV27; the match to TRBD1 covers 8 bases. Germline CDR1 reads MNHEY; CDR2 reads SMNVEV (reference sequence). The CDR3 has 15 residues. J gave up 3 bases and V 0 bases, and 3 bases lay outside the gene matches. The DNA of the CDR3 is TGTGCCAGCAGTTTATCGGACAGGGTCCACTATGGCTACACCTTC. It specifies CASSLSDRVHYGYTF.

The chain combines TRBV12-3 or TRBV12-4 with TRBJ2-5; D not certain. Trimming took off 1 base at V and 9 bases at J, with 24 bases between the two ends. The length of the CDR3 is 17 residues. The CDR3 nucleotides read TGTGCCAGCAGTTTAGAAGGCCACACGAAACCCTTAAGGCCCCAGTACTTC. This sequence encodes CASSLEGHTKPLRPQYF.

In its sample, this clonotype was seen many times. J is TRBJ2-3 and V is TRBV12-3 or TRBV12-4; maybe TRBD2 (6 bases). V shed 6 bases and J shed 2 bases, with 18 bases lying between them. CDR3 size: 16 residues. The CDR3 DNA reads as TGTGCCAGCAGCCGCGACAGCGGGCACCACACAGATACGCAGTATTTT. It yields the protein CASSRDSGHHTDTQYF.

The chain links TRBV9 to TRBJ2-3; D ambiguous. V shed 0 bases and J shed 3 bases, with 14 bases lying between them. Germline CDR1 and CDR2: SGDLS and YYNGEE. The CDR3 consists of 16 residues. The CDR3: CASSVGTVVRTDTQYF. In DNA, the CDR3 is TGTGCCAGCAGCGTAGGGACGGTAGTTAGGACAGATACGCAGTATTTT.

The rearrangement joins TRBV9 to TRBJ2-3, with a weak D call TRBD2 (6 bases). The CDR3 length is 16 residues. V was cut by 0 bases and J by 2 bases, with 13 bases left in between. The germline CDR1 and CDR2 sequences are SGDLS and YYNGEE. Here the CDR3 DNA reads TGTGCCAGCAGCGTAGAAGGCGCGGGGACCACAGATACGCAGTATTTT. Translation gives CASSVEGAGTTDTQYF.

The chain uses TRBV18 and TRBJ2-5; no reliable D call. V was clipped by 0 bases and J by 5 bases, with 10 bases between them. This CDR3 comprises 14 residues. Germline CDR1 reads KGHSH; CDR2 reads LQKENI. CDR3 sequence: CASSPPGGSETQYF. In nucleotides, the CDR3 is TGTGCCAGCTCACCACCTGGCGGTTCGGAGACCCAGTACTTC.

This clonotype was picked up a small number of times. The rearrangement joins TRBV7-6 to TRBJ1-2; D is possibly TRBD1 (6 bases). CDR1 is SGHVS and CDR2 is FNYEAQ in the germline V gene. The ends were cut back, 6 bases at V and 3 bases at J, with 11 bases in the middle. The CDR3 covers 13 residues. The CDR3 nucleotides are TGTGCCAGCAGACGACAGGACGACTATGGCTACACCTTC. Translation gives CASRRQDDYGYTF.

The chain recombines TRBV7-6 with TRBJ1-1; D gene ambiguous. CDR3 length: 12 amino acids. From germline, CDR1 is SGHVS and CDR2 FNYEAQ. The V end lost 8 bases, the J end lost 2 bases, and 9 bases lay between the germline ends. The CDR3 reads CASQAHNTEAFF. Written as DNA, the CDR3 is TGTGCCAGCCAGGCCCACAACACTGAAGCTTTCTTT.

This clonotype was recorded at least ten times. This chain connects TRBV7-2 to TRBJ2-5; TRBD2 aligns across 7 bases. Germline CDR1 reads SGHTA; CDR2 reads FQGNSA. This CDR3 has 16 amino acids. Losses at the gene ends were 6 bases for V and 5 bases for J; bases not matched to a gene: 15. CDR3: CASSLSFAGVGETQYF. CDR3 nucleotides: TGTGCCAGCAGTCTTAGCTTTGCGGGGGTGGGTGAGACCCAGTACTTC. Complete variable domain (other parts from reference TRBV7-2 and TRBJ2-5): GAGVSQSPSNKVTEKGKDVELRCDPISGHTALYWYRQSLGQGLEFLIYFQGNSAPDKSGLPSDRFSAERTGGSVSTLTIQRTQQEDSAVYLCASSLSFAGVGETQYFGPGTRLLVL.

This clonotype was seen repeatedly, ten times or more. The V and J genes are TRBV12-3 or TRBV12-4 and TRBJ1-2; no definite D call. With 3 bases removed from V and 4 bases from J, the gap between germline ends came to 21 bases. The CDR3 length is 17 residues. The CDR3: CASSFSYTGAPGYGYTF. In nucleotides, the CDR3 is TGTGCCAGCAGTTTCTCATATACCGGAGCCCCAGGCTATGGCTACACCTTC.

The chain couples TRBV12-3 or TRBV12-4 to TRBJ1-4; D is perhaps TRBD1 (6 bases). V was trimmed by 4 bases and J by 7 bases, leaving 19 bases between them. The CDR3 sequence is 16 residues long. Here the CDR3 reads CASSSGGGGKGEKLFF. In DNA, the CDR3 is TGTGCCAGCAGTTCGGGAGGGGGGGGCAAGGGTGAAAAACTGTTTTTT.

The chain's CDR3 is CASSEGQFEQYV. In DNA form, the CDR3 reads TGTGCCAGCAGTGAAGGACAGTTCGAGCAGTACGTC. The chain recombines TRBV6-1 with TRBJ2-7; tentatively, D is TRBD1 (5 bases). Germline lookup yields CDR1 MNHNS and CDR2 SASEGT. Trimming removed 1 base at V and 6 bases at J, with 7 bases between. The CDR3 runs to 12 residues.

This clonotype was seen only once. A read error may account for a junction end that differs from germline. The V gene is TRBV7-6, the J gene TRBJ1-2; no reliable D call. The CDR3 is made up of 13 amino acids. Germline V gene sequence: CDR1 SGHVS, CDR2 FNYEAQ. CDR3 in DNA: TGTGTCAGCAGCCCTCAGACCCCGGATGGCTACACCTTC. It encodes CVSSPQTPDGYTF. Full variable domain (remainder filled in from reference TRBV7-6 and TRBJ1-2): GAGVSQSPRYKVTKRGQDVALRCDPISGHVSLYWYRQALGQGPEFLTYFNYEAQQDKSGLPNDRFSAERPEGSISTLTIQRTEQRDSAMYRCVSSPQTPDGYTFGSGTRLTVV.

As for this clonotype: A clone one base away is much larger, so this may be a read error. V is TRBV28 and J is TRBJ2-4; 10 bases agree with TRBD2. Per the germline V gene, CDR1 is MDHEN and CDR2 is SYDVKM. The CDR3 extends over 16 amino acids. V gave up 10 bases and J gave up 2 bases; unmatched junction bases: 11. CDR3 in amino acids: CANRLGAGGPKNIQYF. The CDR3 DNA follows: TGTGCCAACAGACTCGGAGCGGGGGGGCCCAAAAACATTCAGTACTTC.

The rearrangement joins TRBV7-8 to TRBJ2-3; 14 nucleotides align to TRBD2. The CDR3 is 16 residues long. With V trimmed by 10 bases and J by 2 bases, 8 bases remained unmatched. CDR1 and CDR2 from the germline V gene are SGHVS and FQNEAQ. The CDR3 region has the DNA TGTGCCACCACAAGGACTAGCGGGGGGTACACAGATACGCAGTATTTT. It codes for CATTRTSGGYTDTQYF.

The J gene is TRBJ2-1, the V gene TRBV28; D not resolved. CDR1 and CDR2 from the germline V gene are MDHEN and SYDVKM. There are 13 residues in the CDR3. V dropped 6 bases and J dropped 8 bases, with 14 bases sitting between them. In nucleotides, the CDR3 is TGTGCCAGCAGCCCCCCGTGGATACATGAGCAGTTCTTC. It specifies CASSPPWIHEQFF.